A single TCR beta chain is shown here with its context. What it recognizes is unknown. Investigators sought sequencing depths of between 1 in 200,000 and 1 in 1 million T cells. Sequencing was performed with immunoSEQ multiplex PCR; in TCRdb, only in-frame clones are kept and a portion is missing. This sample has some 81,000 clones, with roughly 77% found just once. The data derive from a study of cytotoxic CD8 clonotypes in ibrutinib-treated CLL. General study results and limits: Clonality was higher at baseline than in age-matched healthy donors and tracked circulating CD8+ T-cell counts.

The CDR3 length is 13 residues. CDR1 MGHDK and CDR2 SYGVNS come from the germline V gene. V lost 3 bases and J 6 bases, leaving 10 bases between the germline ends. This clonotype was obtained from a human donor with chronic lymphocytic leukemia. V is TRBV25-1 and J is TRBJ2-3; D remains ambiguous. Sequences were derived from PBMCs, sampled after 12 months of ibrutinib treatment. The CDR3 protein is CASSDWSADTQYF. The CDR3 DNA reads TGTGCCAGCAGTGATTGGTCGGCTGATACGCAGTATTTT. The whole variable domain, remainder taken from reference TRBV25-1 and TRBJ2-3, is EADIYQTPRYLVIGTGKKITLECSQTMGHDKMYWYQQDPGMELHLIHYSYGVNSTEKGDLSSESTVSRIRTEHFPLTLESARPSHTSQYLCASSDWSADTQYFGPGTRLTVL.